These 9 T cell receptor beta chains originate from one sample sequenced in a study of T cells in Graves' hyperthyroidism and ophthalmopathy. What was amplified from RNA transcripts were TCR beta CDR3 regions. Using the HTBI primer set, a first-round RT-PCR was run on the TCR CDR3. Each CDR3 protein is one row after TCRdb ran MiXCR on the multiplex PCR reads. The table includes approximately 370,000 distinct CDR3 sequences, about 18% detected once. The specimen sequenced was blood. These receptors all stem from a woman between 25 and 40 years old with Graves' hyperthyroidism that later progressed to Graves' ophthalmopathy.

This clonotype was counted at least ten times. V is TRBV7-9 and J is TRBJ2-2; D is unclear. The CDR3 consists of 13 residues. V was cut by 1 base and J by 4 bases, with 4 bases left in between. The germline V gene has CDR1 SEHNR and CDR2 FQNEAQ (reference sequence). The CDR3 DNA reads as TGTGCCAGCAGCTTAGTTTCCACCGGGGAGCTGTTTTTT. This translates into CASSLVSTGELFF.

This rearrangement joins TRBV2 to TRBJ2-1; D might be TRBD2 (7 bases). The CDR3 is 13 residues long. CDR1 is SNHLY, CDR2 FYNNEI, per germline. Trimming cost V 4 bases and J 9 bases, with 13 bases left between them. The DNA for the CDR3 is TGTGCCAGCAGTGTAGGGGGGACTACTGAGCAGTTCTTC. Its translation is CASSVGGTTEQFF.

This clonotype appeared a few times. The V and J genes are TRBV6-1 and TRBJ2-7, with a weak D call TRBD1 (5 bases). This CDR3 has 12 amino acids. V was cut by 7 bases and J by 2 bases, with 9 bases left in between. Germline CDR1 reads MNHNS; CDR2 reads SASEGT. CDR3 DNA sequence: TGTGCCAGCAATGACAGTACCTACGAGCAGTACTTC. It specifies CASNDSTYEQYF.

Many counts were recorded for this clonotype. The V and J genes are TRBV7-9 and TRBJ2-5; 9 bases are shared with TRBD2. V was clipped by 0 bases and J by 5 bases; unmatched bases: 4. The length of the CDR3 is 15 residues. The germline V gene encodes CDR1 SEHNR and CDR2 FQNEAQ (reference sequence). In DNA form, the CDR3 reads TGTGCCAGCAGCTTAGCTAGCGGGGGATGGGAGACCCAGTACTTC. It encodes CASSLASGGWETQYF.

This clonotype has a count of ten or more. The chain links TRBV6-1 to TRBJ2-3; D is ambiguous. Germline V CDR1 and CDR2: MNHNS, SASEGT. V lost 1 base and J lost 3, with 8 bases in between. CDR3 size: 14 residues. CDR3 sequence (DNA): TGTGCCAGCAGTGAAGGTGGAGCGACAGATACGCAGTATTTT. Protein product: CASSEGGATDTQYF.

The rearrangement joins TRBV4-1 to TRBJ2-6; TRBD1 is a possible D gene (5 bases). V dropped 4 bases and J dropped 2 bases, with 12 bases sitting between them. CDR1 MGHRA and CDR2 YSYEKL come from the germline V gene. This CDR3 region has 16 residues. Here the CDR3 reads CASSLGRRAGANVLTF. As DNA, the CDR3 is TGCGCCAGCAGCCTGGGGCGGCGTGCTGGGGCCAACGTCCTGACTTTC.

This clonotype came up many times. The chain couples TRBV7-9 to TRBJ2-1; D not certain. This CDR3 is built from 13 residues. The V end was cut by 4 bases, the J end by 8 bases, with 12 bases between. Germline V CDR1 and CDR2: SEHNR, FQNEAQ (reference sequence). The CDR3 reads CASSSWTDYEQFF. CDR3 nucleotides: TGTGCCAGCAGCTCCTGGACCGACTATGAGCAGTTCTTC.

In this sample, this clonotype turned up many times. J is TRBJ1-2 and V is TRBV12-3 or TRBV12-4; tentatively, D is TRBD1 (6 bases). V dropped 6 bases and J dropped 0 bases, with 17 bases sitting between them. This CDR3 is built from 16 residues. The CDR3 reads CASSQPRGRPNYGYTF. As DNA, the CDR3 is TGTGCCAGCAGCCAACCCAGGGGTAGGCCTAACTATGGCTACACCTTC.

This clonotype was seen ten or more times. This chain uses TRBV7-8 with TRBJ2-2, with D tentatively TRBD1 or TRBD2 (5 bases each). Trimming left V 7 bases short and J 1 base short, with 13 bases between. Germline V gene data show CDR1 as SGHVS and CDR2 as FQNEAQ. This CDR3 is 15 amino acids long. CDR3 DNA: TGTGCCAGCATCAATCGGGACGGGAACACCGGGGAGCTGTTTTTT. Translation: CASINRDGNTGELFF.